The T cell receptor beta chain under discussion was sequenced for a study of T cell changes during pregnancy in multiple sclerosis. This table comes from immunoSEQ multiplex PCR, and its TCRdb copy is limited to in-frame clones, with some not included. The table shows over 25,000 clones, with over 85% occurring only once. The CDR3 runs 14 residues. V was cut by 5 bases and J by 2 bases, with 12 bases left in between. The germline CDR1 and CDR2 sequences are SEHNR and FQNEAQ (reference sequence). The source material was CD4+ T cells from peripheral blood mononuclear cells, sampled in the second trimester of pregnancy. This chain connects TRBV7-9 to TRBJ1-2, with a possible D match to TRBD1 (6 bases). The receptor comes from a female donor in good health, enrolled as a control in a pregnancy study. The CDR3 nucleotides read TGTGCCAGCAGCCCCGGACAGCAGAACTATGGCTACACCTTC. This codes for CASSPGQQNYGYTF.